The present T cell receptor beta chain was sequenced within a study of T-cell memory formation after mild COVID-19. At the level of the study: Clusters were largely donor specific.

In this sample, this clonotype turned up a few times. UMIs and sample barcodes were carried by the TCR alpha and TCR beta cDNA libraries that 5'RACE produced using constant-segment primers. TCRdb reanalysed the 5' RACE reads using MiXCR and keeps one entry per CDR3 protein. Counted here are some 440,000 distinct CDR3 sequences, 25% occurring once; the ten biggest clones make up about an eighth. The germline V and J ends were trimmed by 2 bases and 4 bases, with 3 bases remaining between them. This CDR3 comprises 12 residues. Germline V lookup: CDR1 ENHRY, CDR2 SYGVKD. The sequencing sample was made of PBMCs or a T cell subset sorted from them (not recorded which). The chain uses TRBV10-3 and TRBJ2-1; no clear D gene. The TCR was taken from an adult woman who had mild COVID-19 (a few samples of this study predate the infection). Cell type and time point are not known. The CDR3 nucleotides are TGTGCCATCAGTGAGAGGTACAATGAGCAGTTCTTC. Translated, it gives CAISERYNEQFF.